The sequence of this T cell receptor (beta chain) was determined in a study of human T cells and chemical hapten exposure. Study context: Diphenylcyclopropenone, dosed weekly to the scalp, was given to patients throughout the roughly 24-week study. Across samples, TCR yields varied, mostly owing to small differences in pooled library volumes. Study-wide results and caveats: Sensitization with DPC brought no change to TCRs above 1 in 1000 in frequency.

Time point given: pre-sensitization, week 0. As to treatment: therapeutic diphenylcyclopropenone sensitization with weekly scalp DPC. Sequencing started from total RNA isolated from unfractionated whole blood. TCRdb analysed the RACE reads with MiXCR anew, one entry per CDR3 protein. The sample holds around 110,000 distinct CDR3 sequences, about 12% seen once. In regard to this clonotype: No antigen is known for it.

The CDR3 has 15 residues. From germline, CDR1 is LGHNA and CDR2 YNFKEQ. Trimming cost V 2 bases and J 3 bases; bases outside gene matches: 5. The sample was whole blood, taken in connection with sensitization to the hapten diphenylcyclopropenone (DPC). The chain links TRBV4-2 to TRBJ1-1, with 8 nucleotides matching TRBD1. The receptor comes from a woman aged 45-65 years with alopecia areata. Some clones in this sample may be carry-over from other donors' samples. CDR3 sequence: CASSQPGQEDTEAFF. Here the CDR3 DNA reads TGTGCCAGCAGCCAACCGGGACAGGAGGACACTGAAGCTTTCTTT.